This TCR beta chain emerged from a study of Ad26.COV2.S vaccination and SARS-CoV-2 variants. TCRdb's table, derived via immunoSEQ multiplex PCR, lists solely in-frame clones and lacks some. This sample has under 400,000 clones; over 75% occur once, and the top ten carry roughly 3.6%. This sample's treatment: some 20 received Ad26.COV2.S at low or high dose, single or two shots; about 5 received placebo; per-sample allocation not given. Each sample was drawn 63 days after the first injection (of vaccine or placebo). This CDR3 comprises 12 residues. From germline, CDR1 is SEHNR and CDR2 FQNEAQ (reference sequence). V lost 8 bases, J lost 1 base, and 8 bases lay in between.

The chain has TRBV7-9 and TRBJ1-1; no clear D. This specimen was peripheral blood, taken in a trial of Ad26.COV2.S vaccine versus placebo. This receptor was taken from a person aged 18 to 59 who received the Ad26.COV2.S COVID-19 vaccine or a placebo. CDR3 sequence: CASSRSNTEAFF. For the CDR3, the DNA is TGTGCCAGCTCCAGATCGAACACTGAAGCTTTCTTT. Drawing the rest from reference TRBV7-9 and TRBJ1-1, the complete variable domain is DTGVSQNPRHKITKRGQNVTFRCDPISEHNRLYWYRQTLGQGPEFLTYFQNEAQLEKSRLLSDRFSAERPKGSFSTLEIQRTEQGDSAMYLCASSRSNTEAFFGQGTRLTVV.